The entry that follows covers one TCR beta chain sequence. One entry per CDR3 protein, called by TCRdb with MiXCR from the 5' RACE reads. This sample has about 61,000 distinct CDR3 sequences, with around 13% found just once. The sample is drawn from a study of early T cells in non-severe SARS-CoV-2 infection. Background on the study: Investigators sequenced bulk RNA drawn from unsorted whole blood, and chains remained unpaired.

The CDR3 loop spans 16 amino acids. Trimming shortened V by 4 bases and J by 8 bases, and 24 bases separated the two germline ends. Per germline, CDR1 SGHRS and CDR2 YFSETQ. The specimen comprised whole blood, sampled at baseline. This sequence was found in an adult who was a healthcare worker with PCR-confirmed SARS-CoV-2 infection or an uninfected control (not recorded which). The donor label of this sample is uncertain. This chain links TRBV5-1 with TRBJ1-2; D remains unclear. The CDR3, as DNA: TGCGCCAGCAGCCCCTGGGTAATTCAGGACGTTGCAGGCTACACCTTC. This encodes CASSPWVIQDVAGYTF.